Below, 10 T cell receptor beta chains from the same sample are listed, as sequenced in a study of spatial heterogeneity in lung cancer. TCRdb redid the calling of the 5' RACE reads with MiXCR, one entry per CDR3 protein. The sample lists around 4,800 distinct CDR3 sequences; about 26% were seen once. Time point denoted: blood at routine non-recurrence follow-up after resection. The sequences come from PBMCs, collected at follow-up. Receptors were obtained from a male donor with early-stage non-small cell lung cancer.

The chain links TRBV5-6 to TRBJ1-5; unclear D gene. Trimming pared 4 bases from V and 1 base from J, leaving 9 bases between. Germline CDR1 SGHDT, CDR2 YYEEEE. The CDR3 has 14 residues. CDR3 in amino acids: CASSPRWSNQPQHF. CDR3 DNA sequence: TGTGCCAGCAGCCCGAGGTGGAGCAATCAGCCCCAGCATTTT.

By frequency in the sample, this clonotype is medium-sized. V usage is TRBV5-1 and J usage is TRBJ2-5; 11 nucleotides agree with TRBD1. The CDR3 is 16 amino acids. V was pared by 2 bases and J by 4 bases, with 7 bases of the junction left unmatched. Germline assignment: CDR1 SGHRS and CDR2 YFSETQ. CDR3 DNA sequence: TGCGCCAGCAGCTTCTTGGACAGGGGGCTCCCAGAGACCCAGTACTTC. Translated: CASSFLDRGLPETQYF.

This clonotype was detected a few times. V gene TRBV6-1 combines with J gene TRBJ2-1; D gene unclear. The germline CDR1 and CDR2 sequences are MNHNS and SASEGT. The CDR3 length is 14 residues. V was cut by 1 base and J by 5 bases, with 9 bases left in between. The CDR3 region is CASSEGLENNEQFF. CDR3 DNA: TGTGCCAGCAGTGAAGGGCTCGAGAACAATGAGCAGTTCTTC.

The V and J genes are TRBV20-1 and TRBJ2-2, with 7 bases fitting TRBD2. The ends lost 2 bases at V and 4 bases at J; junction bases unmatched: 1. Germline lookup yields CDR1 DFQATT and CDR2 SNEGSKA (reference sequence). The CDR3 contains 13 residues. Written as DNA, the CDR3 is TGCAGTGCTAGACAGCGGGGCACCGGGGAGCTGTTTTTT. Translating gives CSARQRGTGELFF.

This clonotype is medium-sized (0.01 to 0.1%) by share. This chain connects TRBV7-3 to TRBJ2-3, with a weak D call TRBD2 (5 bases). The CDR3 runs to 13 residues. The ends were cut back, 5 bases at V and 4 bases at J, with 10 bases in the middle. CDR1 is SGHTA, CDR2 FQGTGA, per germline. The CDR3 sequence is CASSPGFADTQYF. The CDR3 DNA reads as TGTGCCAGCAGCCCGGGGTTTGCAGATACGCAGTATTTT.

This clonotype was detected a few times. The rearrangement links TRBV15 to TRBJ1-3, with D possibly matching TRBD1 (5 bases). The V gene's germline CDR1 is LNHNV and CDR2 YYDKDF (reference sequence). With 3 bases removed from V and 4 bases from J, the gap between germline ends came to 16 bases. The CDR3 contains 16 residues. The DNA for the CDR3 is TGTGCCACCAGCAGGAGCCAAGGGACTGGGGGAAACACCATATATTTT. It specifies CATSRSQGTGGNTIYF.

In this sample, this clonotype turned up many times. The chain employs TRBV25-1 and TRBJ2-7; 9 bases are a match to TRBD2. The CDR3 loop spans 14 amino acids. V was clipped by 5 bases and J by 0 bases; unmatched bases: 2. Germline CDR1 and CDR2: MGHDK and SYGVNS. CDR3 nucleotides: TGTGCCAGCAGTTTGACTAGCGGCTCCTACGAGCAGTACTTC. Its protein product is CASSLTSGSYEQYF.

In its sample, this clonotype is large. The CDR3 region has the DNA TGTGCCAGCACCGGGGGGACAGGGTACAATGAGCAGTTCTTC. Its protein product is CASTGGTGYNEQFF. This chain links TRBV18 with TRBJ2-1, with 9 bases identical to TRBD1. The germline CDR1 and CDR2 sequences are KGHSH and LQKENI. The CDR3 sequence is 14 residues long. Trimming at V came to 8 bases and at J to 4 bases, leaving 6 bases not matched to a gene.

By proportion, this clonotype is medium-sized (0.01 to 0.1%). The chain has TRBV4-1 and TRBJ1-6; D not resolved. Germline loops: CDR1 MGHRA, CDR2 YSYEKL. V shed 0 bases and J shed 8 bases, with 14 bases lying between them. CDR3 size: 16 residues. CDR3 sequence (DNA): TGCGCCAGCAGCCAAGACGGAGGGTACGGGGATTCACCCCTCCACTTT. Translation: CASSQDGGYGDSPLHF.

In this sample, this clonotype is medium-sized. The chain combines TRBV2 with TRBJ2-7, with 7 bases aligning to TRBD1. Germline V gives CDR1 SNHLY, CDR2 FYNNEI. V lost 7 bases to trimming and J lost 2 bases; unmatched junction nucleotides: 5. This CDR3 region has 13 residues. The chain's CDR3 is CASKRDSPYEQYF. CDR3 bases: TGTGCCAGCAAAAGGGACAGTCCCTACGAGCAGTACTTC.